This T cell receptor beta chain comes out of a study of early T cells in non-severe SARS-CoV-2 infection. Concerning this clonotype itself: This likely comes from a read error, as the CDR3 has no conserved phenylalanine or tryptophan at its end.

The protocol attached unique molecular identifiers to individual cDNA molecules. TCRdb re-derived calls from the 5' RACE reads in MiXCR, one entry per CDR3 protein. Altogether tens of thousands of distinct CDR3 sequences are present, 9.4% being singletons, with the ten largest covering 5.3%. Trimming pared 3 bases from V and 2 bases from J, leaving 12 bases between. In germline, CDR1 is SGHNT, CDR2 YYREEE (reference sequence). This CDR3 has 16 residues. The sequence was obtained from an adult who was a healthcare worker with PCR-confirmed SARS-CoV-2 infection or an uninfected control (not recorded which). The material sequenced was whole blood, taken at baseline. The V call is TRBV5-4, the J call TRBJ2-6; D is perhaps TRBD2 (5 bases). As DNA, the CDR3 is TGTGCCAGCAGCTCCTTATGGACTGCTGGGGCCAACGTCCTGACTTCC. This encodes CASSSLWTAGANVLTS.